These 22 T cell receptor beta chains originate from one sample sequenced in a study of CD4 and CD8 cells across lung adenocarcinoma regions. One entry per CDR3 protein results from TCRdb running MiXCR on the PCR reads. The table includes about 11,000 distinct CDR3 sequences, roughly 60% detected once. Specimen: CD8+ T cells from the margin of a lung tumor. The origin of the receptors is a male donor with lung adenocarcinoma. The CD4 and CD8 labels of this study may be unreliable.

V is TRBV6-5 and J is TRBJ2-3; 9 bases are a match to TRBD1. CDR3 length: 16 residues. Germline trimming cut 3 bases from V and 4 bases from J; bases unmatched to any gene: 8. Germline V gene data show CDR1 as MNHEY and CDR2 as SVGAGI. CDR3 region: CASSYYGQGMPDTQYF. DNA for the CDR3: TGTGCCAGCAGTTATTACGGACAGGGGATGCCAGATACGCAGTATTTT.

V gene TRBV10-2 combines with J gene TRBJ2-4, with D perhaps TRBD1 or TRBD2 (5 bases each). The V gene lost 6 bases and the J gene lost 5 bases, with 14 bases spanning the gap. Germline loops: CDR1 WSHSY, CDR2 SAAADI. The CDR3 contains 14 residues. The CDR3 DNA is TGCGCCAGCAGCATGTTGTGGGACCAAAACATTCAGTACTTC. It specifies CASSMLWDQNIQYF.

The chain joins TRBV7-6 to TRBJ2-1; D is possibly TRBD1 or TRBD2 (6 bases each). CDR1 is SGHVS and CDR2 is FNYEAQ in the germline V gene. This CDR3 comprises 13 residues. Trimming pared 1 base from V and 9 bases from J, leaving 10 bases between. The CDR3 loop reads CASSLGGAGEQFF. The CDR3 DNA follows: TGTGCCAGCAGCTTAGGGGGGGCGGGTGAGCAGTTCTTC.

This clonotype has only one observation. V gene TRBV6-1 combines with J gene TRBJ2-5, with a possible D match to TRBD1 (6 bases). Judging by the DNA end, TRBJ2-3 fits better; the J call may be wrong. The CDR3 extends over 13 amino acids. The germline CDR1 and CDR2 sequences are MNHNS and SASEGT. This CDR3 reads CASGGRNKETQYF. For the CDR3, the DNA is TGTGCCAGCGGGGGCCGGAACAAAGAGACCCAGTATTTT.

V and J are TRBV6-1 and TRBJ1-1; possibly TRBD1 for D (5 bases). The V gene lost 4 bases and the J gene lost 7 bases, with 13 bases spanning the gap. Germline-derived CDR1 and CDR2 are MNHNS and SASEGT. CDR3 length: 13 amino acids. The CDR3 reads CASSAGVRSEAFF. Written as DNA, the CDR3 is TGTGCCAGCAGTGCGGGGGTAAGGAGTGAAGCTTTCTTT.

The chain combines TRBV6-1 with TRBJ2-5; the D gene is possibly TRBD2 (5 bases). Trimming cost V 3 bases and J 11 bases, with 10 bases left between them. Looked up from germline, CDR1 is MNHNS and CDR2 is SASEGT. CDR3 length: 11 residues. The CDR3 sequence is CASSEMGEQYF. In DNA form, the CDR3 reads TGTGCCAGCAGTGAGATGGGAGAGCAGTACTTC.

This sequence joins TRBV6-1 and TRBJ2-4; the match to TRBD2 covers 8 bases. Germline loops: CDR1 MNHNS, CDR2 SASEGT. The CDR3 length is 16 residues. Germline trimming cut 8 bases from V and 13 bases from J; bases unmatched to any gene: 22. CDR3 DNA: TGTGCCAGCCGTGTAGCGGGGACGGGAGCCAAGAATACGCAGTACTTC. Translated, it gives CASRVAGTGAKNTQYF.

V is TRBV10-3 and J is TRBJ1-1; 8 positions agree with TRBD1. From germline, CDR1 is ENHRY and CDR2 SYGVKD. The CDR3 length is 18 residues. J lost 1 base, V lost 0 bases, and 10 bases had no gene match. The CDR3 bases are TGTGCCATCAGTGAGTCCAGGGGGCGAGAGGTTGGGAACACTGAAGCTTTCTTT. This translates into CAISESRGREVGNTEAFF.

The chain uses TRBV6-1 and TRBJ2-2, with D perhaps TRBD2 (6 bases). Germline CDR1 is MNHNS and CDR2 is SASEGT. The CDR3 covers 16 residues. Trimming cost V 5 bases and J 13 bases, with 26 bases left between them. CDR3 region: CASSLTRAEGGGTLFF. The CDR3 DNA sequence: TGTGCCAGCAGTCTAACTAGGGCTGAGGGAGGCGGGACGCTGTTTTTT.

This clonotype appeared a single time. The chain carries TRBV6-1 and TRBJ1-2, with a weak D call TRBD1 (5 bases). V lost 0 bases and J 4 bases, leaving 12 bases between the germline ends. CDR3 size: 15 residues. Germline V lookup: CDR1 MNHNS, CDR2 SASEGT. The CDR3 sequence: CASSEASMGGYGYTF. Written as DNA, the CDR3 is TGTGCCAGCAGTGAAGCTAGTATGGGGGGCTATGGCTACACCTTC.

The rearrangement uses TRBV6-1 and TRBJ1-3, with unresolved D. Germline CDR1 is MNHNS and CDR2 is SASEGT. This CDR3 spans 15 amino acids. V was cut by 0 bases and J by 0 bases, with 6 bases left in between. The CDR3 spells CASSEASYSGNTIYF. The CDR3 coding sequence is TGTGCCAGCAGTGAAGCCAGCTACTCTGGAAACACCATATATTTT.

For this clonotype: Lacking the conserved final phenylalanine or tryptophan, this CDR3 likely reflects a read error. The DNA is omitted, as the CDR3 cannot be located on it reliably, and the CDR3 follows TCRdb's listing. The chain uses TRBV6-1 and TRBJ2-5; TRBD1 was called by the table and not checked on the DNA. Germline CDR1 is MNHNS and CDR2 is SASEGT. The CDR3 sequence runs 18 residues, both termini included. The CDR3 protein is CASGGGQGAGLWGESWYS.

This clonotype is labeled as medium-sized. V is TRBV6-1 and J is TRBJ1-2; 7 positions agree with TRBD1. The CDR3 is 13 residues long. Germline V lookup: CDR1 MNHNS, CDR2 SASEGT. With 4 bases clipped from V and 6 bases from J, the junction kept 5 bases outside the gene matches. Written as DNA, the CDR3 is TGTGCCAGCAGTGTTCAGGGGGGTGATGGCTACACCTTC. It translates to CASSVQGGDGYTF.

The chain joins TRBV6-1 to TRBJ2-7, with D possibly matching TRBD1 (5 bases). The V gene lost 6 bases and the J gene lost 7 bases, with 13 bases spanning the gap. This CDR3 is built from 12 residues. The germline CDR1 and CDR2 sequences are MNHNS and SASEGT. The CDR3 here is CASRDNTREQYF. The CDR3 DNA reads TGTGCCAGCAGGGACAATACACGGGAGCAGTACTTC.

This sequence joins TRBV7-8 and TRBJ2-3, with D maybe TRBD2 (6 bases). V shed 5 bases and J shed 1 base, with 16 bases lying between them. The CDR3 runs to 16 residues. Looked up from germline, CDR1 is SGHVS and CDR2 is FQNEAQ. The CDR3 reads CASSLERSGGTDTQYF. As DNA, the CDR3 is TGTGCCAGCAGCCTCGAGCGTTCGGGAGGCACAGATACGCAGTATTTT.

The chain joins TRBV6-5 to TRBJ2-3; D remains ambiguous. The CDR3 consists of 14 residues. The germline gives CDR1 MNHEY, CDR2 SVGAGI. V gave up 4 bases and J gave up 4 bases, with 12 bases separating them. The CDR3 DNA reads TGTGCCAGCAGTTCCTCAGGATGGGCAGATACGCAGTATTTT. The encoded protein is CASSSSGWADTQYF.

Only one count was recorded for this clonotype. The rearrangement links TRBV6-8 to TRBJ2-1; D may be TRBD2 (5 bases). Germline V gene sequence: CDR1 MNHGY, CDR2 SAAAGT. The CDR3 loop spans 14 amino acids. The V gene lost 8 bases and the J gene lost 0 bases, with 11 bases spanning the gap. For the CDR3, the DNA is TGTGCCAGCCGAGCGGAAAGCTCCTACAATGAGCAGTTCTTC. Amino acid sequence: CASRAESSYNEQFF.

This clonotype appeared many times. The CDR3 DNA follows: TGTGCCAGCAGCTTAGACACTGTCGGGAATGAGCAGTTCTTC. It encodes CASSLDTVGNEQFF. This chain uses TRBV11-2 with TRBJ2-1; no definite D call. Deletions cut 0 bases from V and 7 bases from J, with 10 bases between. The CDR3 runs to 14 residues. Looked up from germline, CDR1 is SGHAT and CDR2 is FQNNGV.

The rearrangement uses TRBV5-1 and TRBJ2-7; D is possibly TRBD2 (5 bases). The CDR3 contains 16 residues. Germline V gene lookup returns CDR1 SGHRS and CDR2 YFSETQ. Trimming shortened V by 4 bases and J by 4 bases, and 21 bases separated the two germline ends. CDR3 residues: CASSPYEGLGGYEQYF. The CDR3 nucleotides are TGCGCCAGCAGCCCATATGAAGGGCTAGGAGGTTACGAGCAGTACTTC.

This clonotype was picked up many times. The chain carries TRBV6-1 and TRBJ2-2; perhaps D is TRBD1 or TRBD2 (5 bases each). V dropped 7 bases and J dropped 6 bases, with 15 bases sitting between them. Germline V gene sequence: CDR1 MNHNS, CDR2 SASEGT. The CDR3 contains 14 residues. The CDR3 region is CASKRDPSPGELFF. Written as DNA, the CDR3 is TGTGCCAGCAAAAGGGACCCCTCCCCCGGGGAGCTGTTTTTT.

The table lists this clonotype with a few counts. CDR3 sequence: CASRRGQLYEQYF. CDR3 DNA sequence: TGTGCCAGCAGGAGAGGGCAGTTGTACGAGCAGTACTTC. This chain uses TRBV6-1 with TRBJ2-7; a weak D match, TRBD2 (5 bases). V lost 6 bases, J lost 4 bases, and 13 bases lay in between. The CDR3 is made up of 13 amino acids. Per the germline V gene, CDR1 is MNHNS and CDR2 is SASEGT.

The chain combines TRBV6-2 or TRBV6-3 with TRBJ2-7, with 7 positions matching TRBD1. V dropped 5 bases and J dropped 6; count of bases not matched to a gene: 10. The germline V gene encodes CDR1 MNHEY and CDR2 SVGEGT. This CDR3 has 14 amino acids. CDR3 DNA sequence: TGTGCCAGCAGTAAACGGGACAGTCGACTCGAGCAGTACTTC. Translating gives CASSKRDSRLEQYF.